This T cell receptor (beta chain) is drawn from a study of T cells after yellow fever vaccination. Study-wide points: Sorted repertoires could include abundant contaminating clonotypes from bulk cells.

V lost 0 bases, J lost 2 bases, and 11 bases lay in between. CDR3 length equals 14 residues. Germline CDR1 is GTSNPN and CDR2 is SVGIG (reference sequence). With regard to this clonotype: Its target is unknown.

TCRdb reprocessed the 5' RACE reads with MiXCR, giving one entry per CDR3 protein. Of some 560,000 distinct CDR3 sequences in the sample, 15% to 20% were seen once. This clonotype was sampled from a man aged 25-40 years who received the YFV17D yellow fever vaccine. This chain joins TRBV30 and TRBJ2-7, with D possibly matching TRBD2 (6 bases). This specimen consisted of PBMCs, obtained 15 days after the yellow fever booster vaccination. CDR3 sequence (DNA): TGTGCCTGGAGTGTTAGGGAGCGGGCCTACGAGCAGTACTTC. It is translated as CAWSVRERAYEQYF.